The clone carrying this TCR beta chain is a singleton in its sample. This record belongs to a study of blood T cell repertoires in COVID-19. Study-wide context: Samples taken during acute and convalescent COVID-19 were collected in the United States, Italy and Spain. T cells, B-cell-depleted T cells, or PBMCs provided the cDNA or gDNA that served as material.

As processed by the authors: How many nucleated cells were present was estimated from reference gene primer amplification. The assay was immunoSEQ multiplex PCR, and TCRdb's table has in-frame clones only and misses some. V and J calls and clone size are copied from that table; D and trimming were computed from the DNA. The data contain roughly 100,000 clones, around 84% of them seen just once; the ten biggest clones take up around a quarter. J was trimmed by 4 bases and V by 7 bases; bases with no gene match: 7. The CDR3 extends over 14 amino acids. Germline CDR1 and CDR2: LNHNV and YYDKDF (reference sequence).

This TCR derives from a man in his sixties with acute or convalescent COVID-19. Sequencing was performed on peripheral blood. The V call is TRBV15, the J call TRBJ1-5, with TRBD1 matching 7 bases. The chain's CDR3 is CATTKSGGNQPQHF. The CDR3 DNA reads TGTGCCACCACTAAATCAGGGGGGAATCAGCCCCAGCATTTT. The whole variable domain, remainder taken from reference TRBV15 and TRBJ1-5, is DAMVIQNPRYQVTQFGKPVTLSCSQTLNHNVMYWYQQKSSQAPKLLFHYYDKDFNNEADTPDNFQSRRPNTSFCFLDIRSPGLGDTAMYLCATTKSGGNQPQHFGDGTRLSIL.